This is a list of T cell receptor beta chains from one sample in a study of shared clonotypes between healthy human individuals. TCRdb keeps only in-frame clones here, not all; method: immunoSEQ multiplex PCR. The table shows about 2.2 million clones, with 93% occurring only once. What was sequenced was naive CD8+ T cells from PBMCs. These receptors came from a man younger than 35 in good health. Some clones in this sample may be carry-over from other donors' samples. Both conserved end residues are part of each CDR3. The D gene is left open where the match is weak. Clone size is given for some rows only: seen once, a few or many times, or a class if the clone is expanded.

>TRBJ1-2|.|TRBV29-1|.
CSVPAVGRGGYTF
TGCAGCGTCCCCGCGGTCGGGCGGGGTGGCTACACCTTC
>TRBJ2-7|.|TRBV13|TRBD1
CASSPRQGAYEQYF
TGTGCCAGCAGTCCTAGACAGGGGGCCTACGAGCAGTACTTC
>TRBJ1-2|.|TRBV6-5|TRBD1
CASRPTGGYGYTF
TGTGCCAGCAGACCAACAGGGGGCTATGGCTACACCTTC
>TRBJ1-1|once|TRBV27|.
CASSLWGGGDTEAFF
TGTGCCAGCAGTTTATGGGGAGGGGGGGACACTGAAGCTTTCTTT
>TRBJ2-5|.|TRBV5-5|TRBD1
CASSFTGGWETQYF
TGTGCCAGCAGTTTTACAGGGGGCTGGGAGACCCAGTACTTC
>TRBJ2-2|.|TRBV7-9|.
CASDSGNTGELFF
TGTGCCAGTGACAGCGGGAACACCGGGGAGCTGTTTTTT
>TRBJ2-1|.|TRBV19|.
CAAGAPYNEQFF
TGTGCCGCTGGCGCCCCTTACAATGAGCAGTTCTTC
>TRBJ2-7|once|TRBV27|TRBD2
CASSLTLGTSVDEQYF
TGTGCCAGCAGTTTAACGTTAGGGACTAGCGTCGACGAGCAGTACTTC
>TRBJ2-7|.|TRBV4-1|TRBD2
CASSQEGGRVWSYEQYF
TGCGCCAGCAGCCAAGAGGGAGGGAGGGTGTGGTCCTACGAGCAGTACTTC
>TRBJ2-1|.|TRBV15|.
CATSRAGPPNNEQFF
TGTGCCACCAGCAGAGCAGGGCCGCCGAACAATGAGCAGTTCTTC
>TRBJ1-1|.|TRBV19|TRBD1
CASSTQGVRTEAFF
TGTGCCAGTAGTACACAGGGGGTTCGGACTGAAGCTTTCTTT
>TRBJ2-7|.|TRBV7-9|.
CASSLAIHEQYF
TGTGCCAGCAGCTTAGCTATCCACGAGCAGTACTTC
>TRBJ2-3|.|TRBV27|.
CASSSKPLRVVGLTDTQYF
TGTGCCAGCAGTTCAAAGCCTCTAAGAGTGGTTGGTTTGACAGATACGCAGTATTTT
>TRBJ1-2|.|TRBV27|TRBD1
CASRVLGQGYYGYTF
TGTGCCAGCCGGGTCCTGGGACAGGGATACTATGGCTACACCTTC
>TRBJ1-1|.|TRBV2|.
CASSEAQVNTEAFF
TGTGCCAGCAGTGAAGCTCAGGTGAACACTGAAGCTTTCTTT
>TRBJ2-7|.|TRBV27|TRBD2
CASTGLTSAGYEQYF
TGTGCCAGCACCGGCTTGACTAGCGCAGGCTACGAGCAGTACTTC
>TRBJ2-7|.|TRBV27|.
CASSLVGFRDYEQYF
TGTGCCAGCAGTTTAGTTGGATTCCGTGATTACGAGCAGTACTTC
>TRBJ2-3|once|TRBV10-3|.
CAISESRAYGSLTDTQYF
TGTGCCATCAGTGAGTCGAGGGCCTACGGGAGTTTGACAGATACGCAGTATTTT
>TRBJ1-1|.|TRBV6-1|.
CASSDGASWTEAFF
TGTGCCAGCAGTGATGGGGCCTCCTGGACTGAAGCTTTCTTT
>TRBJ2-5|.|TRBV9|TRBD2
CASSVGTSGSLETQYF
TGTGCCAGCAGCGTTGGGACTAGCGGGAGCCTTGAGACCCAGTACTTC
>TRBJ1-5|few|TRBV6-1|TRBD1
CASSESYRGLQPQHF
TGTGCCAGCAGTGAATCATACAGGGGGCTTCAGCCCCAGCATTTT
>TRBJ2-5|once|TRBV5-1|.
CASSWTGTPQETQYF
TGCGCCAGCAGCTGGACCGGGACACCTCAAGAGACCCAGTACTTC
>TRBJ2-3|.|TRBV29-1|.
CSVEDLETDTDTQYF
TGCAGCGTTGAAGATTTGGAGACAGACACAGATACGCAGTATTTT
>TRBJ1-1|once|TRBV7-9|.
CASSLAAETEAFF
TGTGCCAGCAGCTTAGCGGCAGAGACTGAAGCTTTCTTT
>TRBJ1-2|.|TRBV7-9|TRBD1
CASSLWTGGFVNYGYTF
TGTGCCAGCAGCTTGTGGACAGGGGGCTTTGTGAACTATGGCTACACCTTC
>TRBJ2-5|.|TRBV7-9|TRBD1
CASSLAGTGGGETQYF
TGTGCCAGCAGCTTAGCGGGGACAGGGGGCGGGGAGACCCAGTACTTC
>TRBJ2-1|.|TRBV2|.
CASSGNSYNEQFF
TGTGCCAGCAGTGGAAATTCCTACAATGAGCAGTTCTTC
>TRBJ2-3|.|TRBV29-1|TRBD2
CSVTPGLAISTDTQYF
TGCAGCGTTACTCCGGGACTAGCGATTAGCACAGATACGCAGTATTTT
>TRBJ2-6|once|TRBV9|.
CASSDPVTSSGANVLTF
TGTGCCAGCAGCGACCCCGTGACGTCCTCTGGGGCCAACGTCCTGACTTTC
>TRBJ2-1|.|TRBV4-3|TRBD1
CASSQRPGQGISYNEQFF
TGCGCCAGCAGCCAGCGGCCCGGACAGGGGATCTCCTACAATGAGCAGTTCTTC
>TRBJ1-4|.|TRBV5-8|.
CASSPGEGAFNEKLFF
TGTGCCAGCAGCCCGGGGGAGGGAGCATTTAATGAAAAACTGTTTTTT
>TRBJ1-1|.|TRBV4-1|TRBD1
CASTLMGQLNTEAFF
TGCGCCAGCACCCTTATGGGACAGCTGAACACTGAAGCTTTCTTT
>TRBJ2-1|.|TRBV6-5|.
CASSLGLYNEQFF
TGTGCCAGCAGTTTAGGCCTTTACAATGAGCAGTTCTTC
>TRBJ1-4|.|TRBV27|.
CASRFLSTNEKLFF
TGTGCCAGCAGGTTCCTGTCAACTAATGAAAAACTGTTTTTT
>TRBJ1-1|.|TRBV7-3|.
CASSLTGIGLNTEAFF
TGTGCCAGCAGTCTTACAGGGATCGGTTTGAACACTGAAGCTTTCTTT
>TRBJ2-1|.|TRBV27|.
CASSRPSREGGNEQFF
TGTGCCAGCAGTCGCCCCTCTCGAGAGGGTGGTAATGAGCAGTTCTTC
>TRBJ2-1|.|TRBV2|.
CASSSPAVISYNEQFF
TGTGCCAGCTCATCCCCAGCGGTGATCTCCTACAATGAGCAGTTCTTC
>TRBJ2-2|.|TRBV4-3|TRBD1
CASSLTRQGPGELFF
TGCGCCAGCAGCCTAACTCGACAGGGCCCCGGGGAGCTGTTTTTT
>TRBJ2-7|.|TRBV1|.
CTSSQEGIRETTQGSSYEQYF
TGCACCAGCAGCCAAGAAGGTATCCGGGAGACCACCCAAGGAAGCTCCTACGAGCAGTACTTC
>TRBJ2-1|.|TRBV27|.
CASSLAANNEQFF
TGTGCCAGCAGTTTAGCGGCCAACAATGAGCAGTTCTTC
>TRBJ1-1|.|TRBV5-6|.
CASSLSPGLNTEAFF
TGTGCCAGCAGCTTGTCCCCAGGATTGAACACTGAAGCTTTCTTT
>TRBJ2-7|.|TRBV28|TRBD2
CASSQGLAVVYEQYF
TGTGCCAGCAGCCAGGGACTAGCGGTCGTCTACGAGCAGTACTTC
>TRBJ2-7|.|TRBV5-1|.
CASSLGWAGSGEQYF
TGCGCCAGCAGCTTGGGTTGGGCAGGTAGTGGCGAGCAGTACTTC
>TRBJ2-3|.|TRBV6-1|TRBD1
CASSEEGGAVDTQYF
TGTGCCAGCAGTGAAGAAGGGGGCGCGGTAGATACGCAGTATTTT
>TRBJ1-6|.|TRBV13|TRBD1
CASSLGDRVNSPLHF
TGTGCCAGCAGCTTAGGGGACAGGGTGAATTCACCCCTCCACTTT
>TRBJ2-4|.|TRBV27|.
CASIPSYGFENIQYF
TGTGCCAGCATCCCCAGTTACGGCTTTGAAAACATTCAGTACTTC
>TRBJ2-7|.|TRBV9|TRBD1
CASSVGDRGNEQYF
TGTGCCAGCAGCGTAGGGGACAGGGGTAACGAGCAGTACTTC
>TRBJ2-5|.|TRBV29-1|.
CSMPGETQYF
TGCAGCATGCCGGGGGAGACCCAGTACTTC